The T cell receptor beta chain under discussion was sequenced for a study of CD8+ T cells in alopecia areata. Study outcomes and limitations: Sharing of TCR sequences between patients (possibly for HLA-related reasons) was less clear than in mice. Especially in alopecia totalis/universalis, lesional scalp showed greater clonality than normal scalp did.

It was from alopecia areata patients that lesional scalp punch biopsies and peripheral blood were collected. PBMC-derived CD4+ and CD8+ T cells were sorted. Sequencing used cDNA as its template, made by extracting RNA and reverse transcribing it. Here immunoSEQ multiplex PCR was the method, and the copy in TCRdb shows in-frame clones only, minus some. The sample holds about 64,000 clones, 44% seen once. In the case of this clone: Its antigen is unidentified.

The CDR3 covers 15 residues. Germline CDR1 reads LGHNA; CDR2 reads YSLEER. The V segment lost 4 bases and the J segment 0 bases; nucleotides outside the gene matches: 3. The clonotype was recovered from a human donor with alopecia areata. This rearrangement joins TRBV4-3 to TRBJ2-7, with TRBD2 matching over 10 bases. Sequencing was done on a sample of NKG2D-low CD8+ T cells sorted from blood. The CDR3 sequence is CASSLGLAISYEQYF. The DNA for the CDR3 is TGCGCCAGCAGCCTGGGACTAGCGATCTCCTACGAGCAGTACTTC.